In its sample, the clone carrying this T cell receptor beta chain was seen a few times. What the library attached to individual cDNA molecules were unique molecular identifiers. From the RACE reads, TCRdb called clonotypes with MiXCR, one entry per CDR3 protein. The sample has 73,000 or so distinct CDR3 sequences; about 8.5% are singletons. These data come from a study of human T cells and chemical hapten exposure. Study as a whole: During the approximately 25-week study period, patients had diphenylcyclopropenone applied to the scalp every week.

Time point specified: patch test 2, 6 weeks after DPC sensitization. Documented treatment: therapeutic diphenylcyclopropenone sensitization with weekly scalp DPC. At patch-test visits, sampling came before the patch test. Donation of samples came from alopecia patients who were 18 to 70 years old and suitable for DPC. The CDR3 has 14 residues. Germline values: CDR1 SGHTA, CDR2 FQGNSA. Trimming cost V 0 bases and J 9 bases, with 12 bases left between them. The sequence was collected from a woman aged 50 to 60 with alopecia areata. Some clones in this sample may be carry-over from other donors' samples. Specimen: whole blood, collected in connection with sensitization to the hapten diphenylcyclopropenone (DPC). The rearrangement links TRBV7-2 to TRBJ2-1; D is ambiguous. In nucleotides, the CDR3 is TGTGCCAGCAGCTTAGCGCGAAGGAGTAGTGAGCAGTTCTTC. Protein product: CASSLARRSSEQFF.